The 9 T cell receptor beta chains below come from one sample, sequenced in a study of blood T cell repertoires in COVID-19. Sequencing was performed with immunoSEQ multiplex PCR; in TCRdb, only in-frame clones are kept and a portion is missing. Among about 270,000 clones listed, around nine tenths were seen once. Input material: peripheral blood. These receptor sequences come from a man aged 40-49 years with active or convalescent COVID-19.

V gene TRBV19 combines with J gene TRBJ2-7; D remains unclear. The CDR3 extends over 14 amino acids. V lost 3 bases to trimming and J lost 3 bases, with 12 bases between them. Germline V gene sequence: CDR1 LNHDA, CDR2 SQIVND (reference sequence). The CDR3 loop is CASSIQVGNYEQYF. The CDR3, as DNA: TGTGCCAGTAGTATTCAGGTCGGCAACTACGAGCAGTACTTC. The full variable domain, rest sourced from reference TRBV19 and TRBJ2-7, is DGGITQSPKYLFRKEGQNVTLSCEQNLNHDAMYWYRQDPGQGLRLIYYSQIVNDFQKGDIAEGYSVSREKKESFPLTVTSAQKNPTAFYLCASSIQVGNYEQYFGPGTRLTVT.

The chain carries TRBV5-6 and TRBJ1-3, with 7 bases aligning to TRBD1. Germline V gene sequence: CDR1 SGHDT, CDR2 YYEEEE. Unmatched junction bases numbered 5, after V lost 2 bases and J lost 0 bases. The CDR3 consists of 16 residues. CDR3 in DNA: TGTGCCAGCAGCTTCCCCCGACAGGGCTCTGGAAACACCATATATTTT. Translating gives CASSFPRQGSGNTIYF.

The chain combines TRBV11-3 with TRBJ2-7; 8 bases fit TRBD2. V was clipped by 4 bases and J by 3 bases; unmatched bases: 8. The germline gives CDR1 SGHNT, CDR2 YENEEA. The CDR3 sequence is 15 residues long. CDR3 DNA: TGTGCCAGCAGCTCCCCGACTAGCGAGTACTACGAGCAGTACTTC. Its protein product is CASSSPTSEYYEQYF.

This clone was detected only a few times. The chain employs TRBV11-3 and TRBJ2-6; D is ambiguous. The CDR3 extends over 16 amino acids. V lost 1 base and J 0 bases, leaving 7 bases between the germline ends. CDR1 and CDR2 (germline): SGHNT, YENEEA. The CDR3 region has the DNA TGTGCCAGCAGCTTAGGAGATGGCTCTGGGGCCAACGTCCTGACTTTC. Translation: CASSLGDGSGANVLTF.

The chain joins TRBV19 to TRBJ2-2, with D perhaps matching TRBD2 (7 bases). Germline CDR1 LNHDA, CDR2 SQIVND (reference sequence). The CDR3 covers 14 residues. V was clipped by 7 bases and J by 5 bases, with 14 bases between them. Here the CDR3 DNA reads TGTGCCAGTACCCAAGAGGGGGGGACCGGGGAGCTGTTTTTT. Translating gives CASTQEGGTGELFF.

The sample holds one count of this clone. The chain couples TRBV4-1 to TRBJ2-7, with TRBD1 matching over 8 bases. This CDR3 is 18 amino acids long. Germline CDR1 MGHRA, CDR2 YSYEKL. V lost 2 bases to trimming and J lost 0 bases; unmatched junction nucleotides: 12. The DNA of the CDR3 is TGCGCCAGCAGCCAACGGGGACAGGATTTAGGTTTCTCCTACGAGCAGTACTTC. It codes for CASSQRGQDLGFSYEQYF.

This clone was recorded only once. This chain links TRBV7-2 with TRBJ2-7; a weak D match, TRBD1 (5 bases). Germline assignment: CDR1 SGHTA and CDR2 FQGNSA. V was trimmed by 2 bases and J by 4 bases, leaving 6 bases between them. The CDR3 length is 12 residues. CDR3 sequence reads: CASSLQGYEQYF. CDR3 coding DNA: TGTGCCAGCAGCTTACAGGGTTACGAGCAGTACTTC.

CDR3 sequence reads: CASSSSVSGRATGELFF. The CDR3 DNA is TGCGCCAGCAGCTCTAGCGTAAGCGGGAGGGCGACCGGGGAGCTGTTTTTT. The chain has TRBV5-1 and TRBJ2-2; 10 bases fit TRBD2. The CDR3 loop spans 17 amino acids. CDR1 and CDR2 (germline): SGHRS, YFSETQ. With 3 bases clipped from V and 5 bases from J, the junction kept 10 bases outside the gene matches.

This chain links TRBV5-6 with TRBJ1-3; D not resolved. Germline V gene lookup returns CDR1 SGHDT and CDR2 YYEEEE. The CDR3 runs 15 residues. V was shortened by 4 bases and J by 0 bases, with 11 bases between the two germline ends. The CDR3 nucleotides read TGTGCCAGCAGCCCTGACTCTGGCTCTGGAAACACCATATATTTT. This translates into CASSPDSGSGNTIYF.